The 15 T cell receptor beta chains below all came from one sample that was sequenced in a study of shared clonotypes between healthy human individuals (TCRdb year 2020). The library was produced with the immunoSEQ multiplex PCR assay. TCRdb retrieved this table from immuneACCESS and kept in-frame rearrangements only. Not all clones are present; in checked studies, unresolved V genes account for under half, and no reason is known for the remainder. This sample lists 650,000 to 800,000 clones; about two thirds were detected once. More than 1.5% of the sample rests with the top ten. Sequencing input: memory CD4+ T cells sorted from blood. This sample's cell subset or site label indicates: CD45RA-negative fraction. The receptors come from a woman aged 30 to 39 in good health.

This clone was counted a few times. The V gene is TRBV15, the J gene TRBJ2-3; no clear D gene. This CDR3 is 15 amino acids long. The germline V gene encodes CDR1 LNHNV and CDR2 YYDKDF (reference sequence). V lost 6 bases and J lost 4, with 17 bases in between. This CDR3 is CATRGVRLISDTQYF. CDR3 bases: TGTGCCACCAGGGGTGTGAGGCTGATCTCAGATACGCAGTATTTT.

V usage is TRBV18 and J usage is TRBJ2-7; possibly TRBD1 or TRBD2 for D (6 bases each). Germline V gives CDR1 KGHSH, CDR2 LQKENI. CDR3 length equals 15 residues. The V and J ends lost 5 bases and 0 bases respectively, with 14 bases between them. CDR3 coding DNA: TGTGCCAGCTCAAACACAGGGAGGCCCTCCTACGAGCAGTACTTC. Translating gives CASSNTGRPSYEQYF.

The chain carries TRBV2 and TRBJ2-7, with 14 bases matching TRBD2. The CDR3 is 15 amino acids. V lost 4 bases and J lost 3; bases outside the gene matches: 2. The V gene's germline CDR1 is SNHLY and CDR2 FYNNEI. As DNA, the CDR3 is TGTGCCAGCAGTGGGGGACTAGCGGGAGTCTACGAGCAGTACTTC. Translation gives CASSGGLAGVYEQYF.

This clone was recorded at least ten times. V and J are TRBV6-6 and TRBJ1-1; 8 bases are a match to TRBD1. After removal of 10 bases from V and 1 base from J, the junction contained 5 bases not matched to a gene. Germline assignment: CDR1 MNHNY and CDR2 SVGAGI (reference sequence). CDR3 size: 13 residues. For the CDR3, the DNA is TGTGCCATCCCAGGGGGCGGGAACACTGAAGCTTTCTTT. The encoded protein is CAIPGGGNTEAFF.

V and J are TRBV7-2 and TRBJ1-1; D remains ambiguous. The germline CDR1 and CDR2 sequences are SGHTA and FQGNSA. The CDR3 length is 11 residues. Trimming pared 5 bases from V and 11 bases from J, leaving 12 bases between. CDR3: CASSPSKRAFF. CDR3 DNA: TGTGCCAGCAGCCCTAGTAAGAGGGCTTTCTTT.

The V and J genes are TRBV19 and TRBJ2-1; 9 bases fit TRBD2. V gave up 3 bases and J gave up 3 bases; unmatched junction bases: 3. The CDR3 is 15 residues long. The germline CDR1 and CDR2 sequences are LNHDA and SQIVND (reference sequence). The CDR3 loop reads CASSMLAGYYNEQFF. The CDR3 nucleotides are TGTGCCAGTAGTATGCTAGCGGGATACTACAATGAGCAGTTCTTC.

This clone was seen a few times. The junction differs from germline at one of its ends, possibly a read error. V and J are TRBV7-2 and TRBJ2-5; 7 bases fit TRBD2. There are 11 residues in the CDR3. The germline V gene encodes CDR1 SGHTA and CDR2 FQGNSA. CDR3 amino acids: CATSGTETQYF. The CDR3 bases are TGTGCCACCAGCGGGACCGAGACCCAGTACTTC. Based on the CDR3 plus reference TRBV7-2 and TRBJ2-5, the full variable domain is GAGVSQSPSNKVTEKGKDVELRCDPISGHTALYWYRQSLGQGLEFLIYFQGNSAPDKSGLPSDRFSAERTGGSVSTLTIQRTQQEDSAVYLCATSGTETQYFGPGTRLLVL.

The V gene is TRBV19, the J gene TRBJ1-5; 8 nucleotides align to TRBD1. CDR1 and CDR2 from the germline V gene are LNHDA and SQIVND (reference sequence). CDR3 size: 16 residues. Trimming at V came to 4 bases and at J to 3 bases, leaving 8 bases not matched to a gene. CDR3 in amino acids: CASSRKDRGNNQPQHF. The DNA for the CDR3 is TGTGCCAGTAGTAGGAAAGACAGGGGTAACAATCAGCCCCAGCATTTT.

This clone has more than one count but fewer than ten. This chain links TRBV6-5 with TRBJ1-2; no clear D gene. This CDR3 comprises 15 residues. Deletions cut 3 bases from V and 1 base from J, with 12 bases between. From germline, CDR1 is MNHEY and CDR2 SVGAGI. For the CDR3, the DNA is TGTGCCAGCAGTTATGCGGTCAAGGGTAACTATGGCTACACCTTC. This sequence encodes CASSYAVKGNYGYTF.

The chain joins TRBV29-1 to TRBJ1-1; D is ambiguous. The CDR3 loop spans 15 amino acids. The ends were cut back, 1 base at V and 4 bases at J, with 16 bases in the middle. Looked up from germline, CDR1 is SQVTM and CDR2 is ANQGSEA. CDR3 residues: CSVEGEVGVSTEAFF. Here the CDR3 DNA reads TGCAGCGTTGAAGGGGAGGTGGGAGTATCCACTGAAGCTTTCTTT.

The chain recombines TRBV11-2 with TRBJ2-7, with 8 nucleotides matching TRBD2. This CDR3 comprises 15 residues. Germline CDR1 is SGHAT and CDR2 is FQNNGV. J lost 5 bases, V lost 1 base, and 7 bases had no gene match. CDR3 DNA: TGTGCCAGCAGCTTAGTACCTCGCGGGAGGAACGAGCAGTACTTC. Translated: CASSLVPRGRNEQYF.

V gene TRBV5-8 combines with J gene TRBJ2-7; D gene unclear. This CDR3 has 13 residues. Germline CDR1 SGHTS, CDR2 YDEGEE. V was shortened by 4 bases and J by 4 bases, with 12 bases between the two germline ends. CDR3 sequence reads: CASSPNWGYEQYF. The CDR3 DNA sequence: TGTGCCAGCAGCCCTAACTGGGGTTACGAGCAGTACTTC.

Only a few counts were recorded for this clone. Within the sample, other DNA sequences also encode this same CDR3. The rearrangement joins TRBV19 to TRBJ1-5; weak D call: TRBD1 (5 bases). Looked up from germline, CDR1 is LNHDA and CDR2 is SQIVND (reference sequence). V dropped 2 bases and J dropped 1 base, with 9 bases sitting between them. The CDR3 extends over 15 amino acids. This chain's CDR3 is CASSIWGTSNQPQHF. Written as DNA, the CDR3 is TGTGCCAGTAGTATATGGGGGACCAGCAATCAGCCCCAGCATTTT.

The chain has TRBV28 and TRBJ1-1; 7 bases agree with TRBD1. With 4 bases clipped from V and 1 base from J, the junction kept 9 bases outside the gene matches. The CDR3 runs to 16 residues. Per the germline V gene, CDR1 is MDHEN and CDR2 is SYDVKM. The CDR3 here is CASSSPTGRWNTEAFF. The DNA for the CDR3 is TGTGCCAGCAGTTCGCCGACAGGGAGGTGGAACACTGAAGCTTTCTTT.

The chain has TRBV6-5 and TRBJ1-5, with 7 positions matching TRBD1. The germline CDR1 and CDR2 sequences are MNHEY and SVGAGI. Trimming at V came to 5 bases and at J to 4 bases, leaving 5 bases not matched to a gene. The length of the CDR3 is 14 residues. The CDR3 spells CASSTDRDNQPQHF. CDR3 sequence (DNA): TGTGCCAGCAGTACCGACAGGGATAATCAGCCCCAGCATTTT.